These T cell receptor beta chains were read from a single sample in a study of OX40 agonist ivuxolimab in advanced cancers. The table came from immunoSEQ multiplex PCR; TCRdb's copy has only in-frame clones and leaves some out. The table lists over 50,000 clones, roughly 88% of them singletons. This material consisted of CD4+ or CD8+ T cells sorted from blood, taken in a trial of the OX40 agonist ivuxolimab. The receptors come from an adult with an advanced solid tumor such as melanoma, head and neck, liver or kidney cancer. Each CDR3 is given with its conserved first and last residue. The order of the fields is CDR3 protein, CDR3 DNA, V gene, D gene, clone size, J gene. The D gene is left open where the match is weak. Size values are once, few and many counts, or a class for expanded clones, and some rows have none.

CDR3 protein: CAWGKGRHPGYTF; CDR3 DNA: TGTGCCTGGGGGAAAGGACGCCACCCCGGCTACACCTTC; V gene: TRBV30; D gene: NA; clone size: NA; J gene: TRBJ1-2
CDR3 protein: CASSQDRRGRGTQYF; CDR3 DNA: TGTGCCAGCAGCCAAGATCGAAGGGGAAGAGGGACGCAGTATTTT; V gene: TRBV14; D gene: NA; clone size: NA; J gene: TRBJ2-3
CDR3 protein: CASSPQDGLTYNEQFF; CDR3 DNA: TGTGCCAGCTCACCACAAGACGGACTGACCTACAATGAGCAGTTCTTC; V gene: TRBV18; D gene: NA; clone size: NA; J gene: TRBJ2-1
CDR3 protein: CASSSGGQEKLFF; CDR3 DNA: TGTGCCAGCAGCTCAGGGGGCCAGGAAAAACTGTTTTTT; V gene: TRBV6-5; D gene: TRBD1; clone size: NA; J gene: TRBJ1-4
CDR3 protein: CASSLGSPSDNEQFF; CDR3 DNA: TGTGCCAGCAGCTTAGGTTCGCCTAGCGACAATGAGCAGTTCTTC; V gene: TRBV7-9; D gene: NA; clone size: NA; J gene: TRBJ2-1
CDR3 protein: CASSPPTGGSYEQYF; CDR3 DNA: TGTGCCAGCTCACCACCGACAGGGGGCAGCTACGAGCAGTACTTC; V gene: TRBV18; D gene: TRBD1; clone size: NA; J gene: TRBJ2-7
CDR3 protein: CASSSPVGNTEAFF; CDR3 DNA: TGTGCCAGCAGTTCCCCGGTGGGGAACACTGAAGCTTTCTTT; V gene: TRBV6-5; D gene: NA; clone size: NA; J gene: TRBJ1-1
CDR3 protein: CAIRNLRGRAFEQYF; CDR3 DNA: TGTGCCATCAGAAACCTCCGCGGGAGGGCGTTTGAGCAGTACTTC; V gene: TRBV10-3; D gene: TRBD2; clone size: NA; J gene: TRBJ2-7
CDR3 protein: CASSYSTWTGGNIQYF; CDR3 DNA: TGTGCCAGCAGTTACTCAACTTGGACAGGGGGAAACATTCAGTACTTC; V gene: TRBV6-5; D gene: TRBD1; clone size: NA; J gene: TRBJ2-4
CDR3 protein: CASSPALGSIQETQYF; CDR3 DNA: TGTGCCAGCAGCCCAGCCTTGGGCAGCATCCAAGAGACCCAGTACTTC; V gene: TRBV7-9; D gene: NA; clone size: NA; J gene: TRBJ2-5
CDR3 protein: CASSKITAYSNQPQHF; CDR3 DNA: TGTGCCAGCAGCAAAATCACTGCGTATAGCAATCAGCCCCAGCATTTT; V gene: TRBV21-1; D gene: NA; clone size: NA; J gene: TRBJ1-5
CDR3 protein: CASSMGGAATGELFF; CDR3 DNA: TGTGCCAGCAGTATGGGGGGGGCCGCCACCGGGGAGCTGTTTTTT; V gene: TRBV28; D gene: NA; clone size: once; J gene: TRBJ2-2
CDR3 protein: CASRVSGAYNEQFF; CDR3 DNA: TGTGCCAGCAGGGTAAGCGGAGCCTACAATGAGCAGTTCTTC; V gene: TRBV27; D gene: NA; clone size: once; J gene: TRBJ2-1
CDR3 protein: CASSQGQGGNSPLHF; CDR3 DNA: TGCGCCAGCAGCCAAGGCCAAGGGGGGAATTCACCCCTCCACTTT; V gene: TRBV4-1; D gene: NA; clone size: once; J gene: TRBJ1-6
CDR3 protein: CSVLHGETQYF; CDR3 DNA: TGCAGCGTCCTCCACGGGGAGACCCAGTACTTC; V gene: TRBV29-1; D gene: NA; clone size: once; J gene: TRBJ2-5
CDR3 protein: CASSPFRQGSTNGYTF; CDR3 DNA: TGCGCCAGCAGCCCATTTCGACAGGGATCTACTAATGGCTACACCTTC; V gene: TRBV5-1; D gene: TRBD1; clone size: NA; J gene: TRBJ1-2
CDR3 protein: CASSQAAQTRGRIEKLFF; CDR3 DNA: TGTGCCAGCAGCCAAGCGGCCCAGACGAGGGGCCGTATCGAAAAACTGTTTTTT; V gene: TRBV4-2; D gene: NA; clone size: NA; J gene: TRBJ1-4
CDR3 protein: CASSVDRGEQFF; CDR3 DNA: TGTGCCAGCAGCGTAGATAGGGGTGAGCAGTTCTTC; V gene: TRBV9; D gene: NA; clone size: NA; J gene: TRBJ2-1
CDR3 protein: CASSLSANTEAFF; CDR3 DNA: TGTGCCAGCAGCTTATCGGCGAACACTGAAGCTTTCTTT; V gene: TRBV7-3; D gene: NA; clone size: NA; J gene: TRBJ1-1
CDR3 protein: CAISGLSGVTEAFF; CDR3 DNA: TGTGCCATCAGTGGCCTCTCGGGGGTGACTGAAGCTTTCTTT; V gene: TRBV10-3; D gene: NA; clone size: NA; J gene: TRBJ1-1
CDR3 protein: CAWSEGQGDSPLHF; CDR3 DNA: TGTGCCTGGAGTGAAGGACAGGGGGATTCACCCCTCCACTTT; V gene: TRBV30; D gene: TRBD1; clone size: NA; J gene: TRBJ1-6
CDR3 protein: CASSFGQPINSPLHF; CDR3 DNA: TGTGCCAGCAGTTTCGGCCAGCCGATTAATTCACCCCTCCACTTT; V gene: TRBV28; D gene: NA; clone size: NA; J gene: TRBJ1-6
CDR3 protein: CASSQAGQGSTDTQYF; CDR3 DNA: TGTGCCAGCAGCCAAGCTGGACAGGGAAGCACAGATACGCAGTATTTT; V gene: TRBV4-2; D gene: TRBD1; clone size: few; J gene: TRBJ2-3
CDR3 protein: CASSGQGLYTDTQYF; CDR3 DNA: TGTGCCAGCTCAGGGCAGGGGCTCTACACAGATACGCAGTATTTT; V gene: TRBV18; D gene: NA; clone size: NA; J gene: TRBJ2-3
CDR3 protein: CASNPLGRALIPNEQFF; CDR3 DNA: TGTGCCAGTAACCCTTTGGGGAGGGCCCTAATTCCCAATGAGCAGTTCTTC; V gene: TRBV19; D gene: TRBD2; clone size: NA; J gene: TRBJ2-1
CDR3 protein: CSVLRGITEAFF; CDR3 DNA: TGCAGCGTACTAAGGGGGATCACTGAAGCTTTCTTT; V gene: TRBV29-1; D gene: NA; clone size: NA; J gene: TRBJ1-1
CDR3 protein: CASSFRDRGSDTQYF; CDR3 DNA: TGCGCCAGCAGCTTCCGGGACAGGGGTTCGGATACGCAGTATTTT; V gene: TRBV5-1; D gene: TRBD1; clone size: NA; J gene: TRBJ2-3
CDR3 protein: CATAQTAGYGYTF; CDR3 DNA: TGTGCCACGGCTCAAACGGCAGGCTATGGCTACACCTTC; V gene: TRBV6-1; D gene: NA; clone size: NA; J gene: TRBJ1-2
CDR3 protein: CAWSRGRPLSGANVLTF; CDR3 DNA: TGTGCCTGGAGTCGGGGCAGACCCCTCTCTGGGGCCAACGTCCTGACTTTC; V gene: TRBV30; D gene: NA; clone size: NA; J gene: TRBJ2-6
CDR3 protein: CASSHPGQGRGYTF; CDR3 DNA: TGCGCCAGCAGCCACCCGGGACAGGGTAGAGGCTACACCTTC; V gene: TRBV4-1; D gene: TRBD1; clone size: NA; J gene: TRBJ1-2
CDR3 protein: CASSMGFSTAEETQYF; CDR3 DNA: TGTGCCAGTAGTATGGGGTTTTCGACAGCCGAAGAGACCCAGTACTTC; V gene: TRBV19; D gene: NA; clone size: NA; J gene: TRBJ2-5
CDR3 protein: CASSLAGQHGQPQHF; CDR3 DNA: TGTGCCAGCAGCTTGGCCGGACAACATGGTCAGCCCCAGCATTTT; V gene: TRBV5-5; D gene: NA; clone size: NA; J gene: TRBJ1-5
CDR3 protein: CAIRRTSGRDTQYF; CDR3 DNA: TGTGCCATCAGAAGGACTAGCGGGAGGGATACGCAGTATTTT; V gene: TRBV10-3; D gene: TRBD2; clone size: NA; J gene: TRBJ2-3
CDR3 protein: CASSEAGRAGSPLHF; CDR3 DNA: TGTGCCAGCAGTGAAGCAGGCAGGGCGGGTTCACCCCTCCACTTT; V gene: TRBV6-1; D gene: NA; clone size: NA; J gene: TRBJ1-6
CDR3 protein: CASSRDRGEAFF; CDR3 DNA: TGCGCCAGCAGTCGGGATAGGGGTGAAGCTTTCTTT; V gene: TRBV5-1; D gene: NA; clone size: NA; J gene: TRBJ1-1
CDR3 protein: CASSLRSGGGNEQFF; CDR3 DNA: TGTGCCAGCAGCTTACGCTCGGGAGGGGGGAATGAGCAGTTCTTC; V gene: TRBV11-3; D gene: TRBD2; clone size: NA; J gene: TRBJ2-1
CDR3 protein: CASSLGPDTEAFF; CDR3 DNA: TGTGCCAGCAGCTTAGGACCGGACACTGAAGCTTTCTTT; V gene: TRBV7-3; D gene: NA; clone size: NA; J gene: TRBJ1-1
CDR3 protein: CASSVTGSYEQYF; CDR3 DNA: TGTGCCAGCAGCGTGACAGGGTCGTACGAGCAGTACTTC; V gene: TRBV11-2; D gene: TRBD1; clone size: NA; J gene: TRBJ2-7
CDR3 protein: CASGTEYNQPQHF; CDR3 DNA: TGTGCCAGCGGAACGGAGTACAATCAGCCCCAGCATTTT; V gene: TRBV28; D gene: NA; clone size: NA; J gene: TRBJ1-5
CDR3 protein: CASTSPTYEQYF; CDR3 DNA: TGTGCCAGCACAAGCCCCACCTACGAGCAGTACTTC; V gene: TRBV6-1; D gene: NA; clone size: NA; J gene: TRBJ2-7
CDR3 protein: CASSEQIYTGELFF; CDR3 DNA: TGTGCCAGCAGTGAACAGATATACACCGGGGAGCTGTTTTTT; V gene: TRBV2; D gene: NA; clone size: once; J gene: TRBJ2-2
CDR3 protein: CASSSNTDRGQYEQYF; CDR3 DNA: TGCGCCAGCAGCTCTAACACGGACAGGGGGCAATACGAGCAGTACTTC; V gene: TRBV4-1; D gene: TRBD1; clone size: NA; J gene: TRBJ2-7
CDR3 protein: CASSFGGTSTDTQYF; CDR3 DNA: TGCGCCAGCAGCTTCGGGGGAACGAGCACAGATACGCAGTATTTT; V gene: TRBV5-1; D gene: NA; clone size: NA; J gene: TRBJ2-3
CDR3 protein: CASSLTSEFSPLHF; CDR3 DNA: TGTGCCAGCAGCTTAACATCGGAGTTCTCACCCCTCCACTTT; V gene: TRBV7-3; D gene: NA; clone size: NA; J gene: TRBJ1-6
CDR3 protein: CASSRLGGYTF; CDR3 DNA: TGTGCCAGCAGTAGGTTAGGTGGCTACACCTTC; V gene: TRBV28; D gene: NA; clone size: once; J gene: TRBJ1-2
CDR3 protein: CASSLRAGGTYNEQFF; CDR3 DNA: TGTGCCAGCAGCTTAAGGGCGGGAGGTACCTACAATGAGCAGTTCTTC; V gene: TRBV7-3; D gene: TRBD2; clone size: NA; J gene: TRBJ2-1
CDR3 protein: CASSFPKGQGYTF; CDR3 DNA: TGTGCCAGCAGCTTCCCCAAGGGGCAAGGCTACACCTTC; V gene: TRBV11-2; D gene: NA; clone size: NA; J gene: TRBJ1-2
CDR3 protein: CANLPPGTSGRNSYEQYF; CDR3 DNA: TGTGCCAACCTACCTCCAGGGACTAGCGGGAGGAACTCCTACGAGCAGTACTTC; V gene: TRBV7-3; D gene: TRBD2; clone size: NA; J gene: TRBJ2-7
CDR3 protein: CAWTLSGSPLHF; CDR3 DNA: TGTGCCTGGACTCTCAGTGGCTCACCCCTCCACTTT; V gene: TRBV30; D gene: NA; clone size: NA; J gene: TRBJ1-6
CDR3 protein: CASSQERYQETQYF; CDR3 DNA: TGTGCCAGCAGCCAAGAAAGGTACCAAGAGACCCAGTACTTC; V gene: TRBV4-2; D gene: NA; clone size: NA; J gene: TRBJ2-5
CDR3 protein: CASSIGMNTEAFF; CDR3 DNA: TGTGCCAGTAGTATAGGGATGAACACTGAAGCTTTCTTT; V gene: TRBV19; D gene: NA; clone size: NA; J gene: TRBJ1-1
CDR3 protein: CASSGRGGSYNEQFF; CDR3 DNA: TGTGCCAGCAGTGGGCGGGGAGGGTCCTACAATGAGCAGTTCTTC; V gene: TRBV6-1; D gene: TRBD2; clone size: NA; J gene: TRBJ2-1